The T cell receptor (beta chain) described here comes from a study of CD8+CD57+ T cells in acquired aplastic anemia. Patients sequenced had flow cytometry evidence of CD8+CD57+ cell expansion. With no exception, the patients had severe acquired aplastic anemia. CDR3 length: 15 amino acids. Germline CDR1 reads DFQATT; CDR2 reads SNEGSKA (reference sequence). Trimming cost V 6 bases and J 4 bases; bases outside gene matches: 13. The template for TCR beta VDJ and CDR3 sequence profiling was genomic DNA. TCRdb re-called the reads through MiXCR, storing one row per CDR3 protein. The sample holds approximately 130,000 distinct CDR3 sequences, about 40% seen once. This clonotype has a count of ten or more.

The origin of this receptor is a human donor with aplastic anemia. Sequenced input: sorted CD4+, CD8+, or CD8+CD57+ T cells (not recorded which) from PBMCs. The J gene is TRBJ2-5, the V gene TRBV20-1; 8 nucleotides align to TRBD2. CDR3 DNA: TGCAGTGCATTGGGAACGGGGGGGCCAGGAGAGACCCAGTACTTC. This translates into CSALGTGGPGETQYF.